Reported below is one T cell receptor (beta chain). V lost 3 bases, J lost 1 base, and 7 bases lay in between. Germline CDR1 is SQVTM and CDR2 is ANQGSEA. CDR3 size: 14 residues. Sequencing of TCR beta covered CD8+ and CD4+ T cells obtained from blood. The patients who served as multiple sclerosis controls were treatment-naive and had stable or active relapsing-remitting disease that fulfilled the revised McDonald criteria. FACS was used to enrich TEMRA cells, whereas the CD8+ and CD4+ T cells were obtained by negative isolation. Random hexamers were used to reverse transcribe an amount of about 0.45 to 1 ug RNA. Amplification of TCR beta CDR3 spanned 54 Vbeta and 13 Jbeta via immunoSEQ multiplex PCR. One entry per CDR3 protein results from TCRdb running MiXCR on the immunoSEQ multiplex PCR reads. The sample includes about 130,000 distinct CDR3 sequences, roughly 94% seen only once; the top ten take approximately 0.13%.

This record belongs to a study of CD8 T cells in Susac syndrome. This clonotype originated in a human donor with multiple sclerosis. The chain has TRBV29-1 and TRBJ2-6, with D possibly being TRBD1 (5 bases). The sequencing sample was made of CD4+ T cells from PBMCs. In nucleotides, the CDR3 is TGCAGCGTTGACCAGGGTTCTGGGGCCAACGTCCTGACTTTC. Protein product: CSVDQGSGANVLTF.